A single sample is the source of the 2 T cell receptor beta chains below, sequenced in a study of cytomegalovirus exposure and HLA in healthy donors. The primer mix had 60 Vbeta and 13 Jbeta primers. Generated by immunoSEQ multiplex PCR, the TCRdb table keeps only in-frame clones and is missing some. The sample totals 63,000 or so clones; its top ten clones hold roughly 15%. The sample taken for sequencing was PBMCs. These TCRs come from a boy aged 5 to 17 in good health and CMV-seronegative.

This CDR3 reads CASSERRANEQFF. The DNA for the CDR3 is TGTGCCAGCAGTGAAAGGAGGGCCAATGAGCAGTTCTTC. This chain joins TRBV2 and TRBJ2-1; D is perhaps TRBD2 (6 bases). V lost 2 bases and J lost 6, with 8 bases in between. This CDR3 is 13 amino acids long. Looked up from germline, CDR1 is SNHLY and CDR2 is FYNNEI.

The chain links TRBV5-1 to TRBJ2-3; D is uncertain. The CDR3 loop spans 15 amino acids. Germline V gene sequence: CDR1 SGHRS, CDR2 YFSETQ. V was cut by 0 bases and J by 3 bases, with 11 bases left in between. CDR3 nucleotide sequence: TGCGCCAGCAGCTTGGCCCCTGGAGAAACAGATACGCAGTATTTT. Protein: CASSLAPGETDTQYF.